This passage covers 2 T cell receptor beta chains from one sample sequenced in a study of technical replicates of blood from several donors. Some clones are missing from TCRdb's copy, which holds only in-frame ones; the method was immunoSEQ multiplex PCR. The sample shows 76,000 or so clones, 75% to 95% of them seen only once. The sequencing sample was made of T cells isolated from PBMCs. Receptors were obtained from a human donor in good health.

J is TRBJ2-7 and V is TRBV4-1; 9 nucleotides align to TRBD2. Germline V CDR1 and CDR2: MGHRA, YSYEKL. This CDR3 has 16 amino acids. V was pared by 4 bases and J by 0 bases, with 7 bases of the junction left unmatched. The CDR3 is CASSPRLAAISYEQYF. For the CDR3, the DNA is TGCGCCAGCAGCCCCCGACTAGCGGCGATCTCCTACGAGCAGTACTTC.

The chain carries TRBV5-1 and TRBJ2-7, with 8 positions matching TRBD1. The CDR3 length is 15 residues. CDR1 is SGHRS, CDR2 YFSETQ, per germline. The junction had 8 bases not matched to a gene; V was cut back by 6 bases and J by 0 bases. The DNA for the CDR3 is TGCGCCAGCACACCGGGACAGGTTTACTCCTACGAGCAGTACTTC. Translated, it gives CASTPGQVYSYEQYF.